Sequencing of this T cell receptor (beta chain) was carried out in a study of CD8 T cells in ankylosing spondylitis. Findings and limits, study-wide: Matched ankylosing spondylitis synovial fluid reportedly showed significant enrichment of disease-linked clones.

MiXCR, run by TCRdb on the 5' RACE reads, gives a single entry per CDR3 protein. Of about 360,000 distinct CDR3 sequences in the sample, roughly 20% were seen once. This clonotype was seen more than once but under ten times. Its antigen is still unknown. Germline CDR1 GTSNPN, CDR2 SVGIG (reference sequence). Between the trimmed V and J ends, which lost 2 bases and 0 bases, there was a span of 8 bases. The CDR3 runs 13 residues. The source is a male donor with ankylosing spondylitis or in good health (not recorded which). Sequences were obtained from blood, either unsorted or a sorted T cell fraction (not recorded which). V usage is TRBV30 and J usage is TRBJ2-7; D call uncertain. The CDR3 region is CAWSSRNSYEQYF. CDR3 sequence (DNA): TGTGCCTGGAGTTCCAGGAACTCCTACGAGCAGTACTTC.